This passage covers 5 T cell receptor beta chains from one sample sequenced in a study of T-cell memory formation after mild COVID-19. MiXCR, run by TCRdb on the 5' RACE reads, gives a single entry per CDR3 protein. The table has roughly 120,000 distinct CDR3 sequences, 15% to 20% seen once. Sequencing used PBMCs or a T cell subset sorted from them (not recorded which). These receptors all come from an adult woman who had mild COVID-19 (a few samples of this study predate the infection). Cell type and time point are not known.

The genes are TRBV11-1 and TRBJ2-1; weak D call: TRBD1 (6 bases). The V and J ends lost 3 bases and 10 bases respectively, with 13 bases between them. The CDR3 has 13 amino acids. Germline V lookup: CDR1 SGHAT, CDR2 FQDESV (reference sequence). CDR3 nucleotide sequence: TGTGCCAGCAGCTTCGTTCGAGGGACAGAGCAGTTCTTC. As protein: CASSFVRGTEQFF.

The V call is TRBV5-1, the J call TRBJ1-2, with 10 bases matching TRBD1. CDR1 SGHRS and CDR2 YFSETQ come from the germline V gene. CDR3 size: 15 residues. V lost 4 bases to trimming and J lost 6 bases; unmatched junction nucleotides: 9. The CDR3 loop reads CASSPGTGEWNGYTF. In DNA form, the CDR3 reads TGCGCCAGCAGCCCCGGGACAGGGGAGTGGAATGGCTACACCTTC.

This clonotype occurred once. The chain links TRBV7-6 to TRBJ2-1; D may be TRBD1 (5 bases). The V end was cut by 0 bases, the J end by 9 bases, with 18 bases between. The CDR3 covers 16 residues. The germline V gene encodes CDR1 SGHVS and CDR2 FNYEAQ. This CDR3 is CASSLAHIQGPSEQFF. The CDR3 DNA reads as TGTGCCAGCAGCTTAGCGCACATTCAGGGTCCCAGTGAGCAGTTCTTC.

V usage is TRBV2 and J usage is TRBJ2-7, with 7 bases identical to TRBD1. V was clipped by 4 bases and J by 2 bases; unmatched bases: 8. Germline CDR1 is SNHLY and CDR2 is FYNNEI. The length of the CDR3 is 15 residues. CDR3 DNA: TGTGCCAGCAGTGCGGAACAGGGGCCCACCTACGAGCAGTACTTC. Protein: CASSAEQGPTYEQYF.

The chain employs TRBV5-4 and TRBJ2-5; TRBD1 agrees at 7 bases. The CDR3 spans 15 residues. V shed 4 bases and J 2 bases; nucleotides not matched to a gene: 8. From germline, CDR1 is SGHNT and CDR2 YYREEE (reference sequence). The CDR3 reads CASSPRQGIQETQYF. In nucleotides, the CDR3 is TGTGCCAGCAGCCCCCGACAGGGAATACAAGAGACCCAGTACTTC.